The present T cell receptor (beta chain) was sequenced within a study of T cell repertoires in cytomegalovirus infection. Concerning this clonotype: Its antigen is currently unknown.

Germline V lookup: CDR1 SGHAT, CDR2 FQNNGV. Deletions cut 2 bases from V and 0 bases from J, with 5 bases between. The CDR3 sequence is 14 residues long. Each CDR3 protein gets one entry after TCRdb re-called the reads with MiXCR. The sample has about half a million distinct CDR3 sequences; 30% to 40% are singletons. The chain uses TRBV11-2 and TRBJ2-1, with a weak D call TRBD2 (5 bases). This TCR was recovered from a human donor in good health (CMV status not recorded). Some clones in this sample may be carry-over from other donors' samples. This specimen was cultured PBMCs, taken from culture after CMV antigen stimulation. The CDR3 loop reads CASSLLASYNEQFF. CDR3 DNA sequence: TGTGCCAGCAGCTTACTAGCCTCCTACAATGAGCAGTTCTTC.